This TCR beta chain was sequenced during a study of T-cell reconstitution after alpha-beta-depleted transplantation in children. Unique molecular identifiers were used in preparing the TCRbeta library. TCRdb called the PCR reads again in MiXCR, with one record for every CDR3 protein. The top ten clones hold roughly 2.1% of a sample with 400,000 to 550,000 distinct CDR3 sequences, more than 9% of them seen once. This clonotype came up many times. Its matching antigen is unknown. Overall study results and limits: Newly produced T cells mostly provided counts and TCRbeta diversity after one year, as hyperexpanded clones declined. Some patients' high day-60 TCRbeta diversity was traced to surviving recipient T cells and thymic progenitors. Alpha-beta T cells present about two months after transplant were reported to originate from several hundred expanded graft clones.

CDR3 length equals 15 residues. With 7 bases removed from V and 4 bases from J, the gap between germline ends came to 17 bases. The germline CDR1 and CDR2 sequences are MNHNS and SASEGT. This receptor was obtained from a child aged 2 to 15 with inherited bone marrow failure, due to receive a stem cell transplant. V and J are TRBV6-1 and TRBJ2-4, with D tentatively TRBD2 (5 bases). Sequenced material: PBMCs, taken before TCRalphabeta/CD19-depleted stem cell transplant. CDR3 loop: CASNALGSLKNIQYF. CDR3 in DNA: TGTGCCAGCAACGCATTAGGGAGTCTGAAAAACATTCAGTACTTC.